These 5 T cell receptor beta chains were sequenced from one sample in a study of blood T cell repertoires in COVID-19. Clones were read by immunoSEQ multiplex PCR, and TCRdb kept only the in-frame ones, dropping some. The sample consists of around 400,000 clones, approximately 89% of them appearing once. The sequencing sample was made of peripheral blood. The receptors were sampled from a woman aged 60-70 years with COVID-19, enrolled during active disease.

This chain connects TRBV3-1 (or the pseudogene TRBV3-2) to TRBJ1-2, with D unclear. The CDR3 is 16 amino acids. Trimming shortened V by 0 bases and J by 1 base, and 12 bases separated the two germline ends. Germline CDR1 is LGHDT and CDR2 is YNNKEL (reference sequence). The DNA for the CDR3 is TGTGCCAGCAGCCAAGATCTCATACATTATAACTATGGCTACACCTTC. Its protein is CASSQDLIHYNYGYTF.

The rearrangement joins TRBV3-1 (or the pseudogene TRBV3-2) to TRBJ2-2, with 7 bases that match TRBD2. J was trimmed by 4 bases and V by 1 base; bases with no gene match: 3. The CDR3 is 15 amino acids. CDR1 is LGHDT and CDR2 is YNNKEL in the germline V gene (reference sequence). This CDR3 is CASSQGTRLTGELFF. CDR3 coding DNA: TGTGCCAGCAGCCAAGGGACTAGACTCACCGGGGAGCTGTTTTTT.

The CDR3: CASSIDRGANTEAFF. The CDR3 bases are TGTGCCAGTAGTATAGACCGGGGGGCGAACACTGAAGCTTTCTTT. The chain carries TRBV19 and TRBJ1-1; a weak D match, TRBD1 (6 bases). There are 15 residues in the CDR3. Germline CDR1 and CDR2: LNHDA and SQIVND (reference sequence). V dropped 0 bases and J dropped 1 base, with 9 bases sitting between them.

DNA of the CDR3: TGTGCCAGCAGTCCTTCCCCAACTAATGAAAAACTGTTTTTT. Encoded protein: CASSPSPTNEKLFF. This sequence joins TRBV6-5 and TRBJ1-4; D ambiguous. The CDR3 length is 14 residues. Germline V lookup: CDR1 MNHEY, CDR2 SVGAGI. The V gene lost 5 bases and the J gene lost 0 bases, with 7 bases spanning the gap.

The V and J genes are TRBV4-1 and TRBJ1-4; D is undetermined. The V end was cut by 4 bases, the J end by 4 bases, with 7 bases between. Per germline, CDR1 MGHRA and CDR2 YSYEKL. This CDR3 comprises 13 residues. CDR3: CASSRRNNEKLFF. The DNA of the CDR3 is TGCGCCAGCAGCCGTCGTAATAATGAAAAACTGTTTTTT.